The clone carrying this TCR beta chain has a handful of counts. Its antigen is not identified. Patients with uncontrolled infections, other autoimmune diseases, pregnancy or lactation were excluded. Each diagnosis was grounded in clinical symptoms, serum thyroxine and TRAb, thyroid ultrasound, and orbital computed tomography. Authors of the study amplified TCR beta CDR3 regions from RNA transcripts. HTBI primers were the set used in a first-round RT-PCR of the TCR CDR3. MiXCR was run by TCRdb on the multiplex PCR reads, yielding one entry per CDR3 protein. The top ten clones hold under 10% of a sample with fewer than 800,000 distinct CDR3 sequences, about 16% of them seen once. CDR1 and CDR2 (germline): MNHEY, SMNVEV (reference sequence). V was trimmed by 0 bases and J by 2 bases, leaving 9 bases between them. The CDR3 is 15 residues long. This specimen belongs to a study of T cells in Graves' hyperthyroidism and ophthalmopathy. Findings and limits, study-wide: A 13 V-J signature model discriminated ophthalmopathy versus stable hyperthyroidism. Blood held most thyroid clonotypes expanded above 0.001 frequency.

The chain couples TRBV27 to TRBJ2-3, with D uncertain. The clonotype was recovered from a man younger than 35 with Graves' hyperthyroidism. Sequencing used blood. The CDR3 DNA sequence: TGTGCCAGCAGTTTATCCGGCAGGAACACAGATACGCAGTATTTT. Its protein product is CASSLSGRNTDTQYF.